Described below is a single T cell receptor (beta chain) sequence and its context. TCRdb's copy holds only in-frame clones and misses some; the assay was immunoSEQ multiplex PCR. The sample has roughly 380,000 clones; roughly 77% are singletons. Germline CDR1 and CDR2: SNHLY and FYNNEI. The CDR3 covers 13 residues. V lost 4 bases, J lost 10 bases, and 9 bases stayed unmatched. The sample comes from a study of blood T cell repertoires in COVID-19. Sequenced: peripheral blood. V usage is TRBV2 and J usage is TRBJ1-1; TRBD1 matches at 7 bases. The sequence came from a human donor with acute or convalescent COVID-19. The donor label of this sample is uncertain. The CDR3 DNA is TGTGCCAGCAGTGGTCAGGGACAGTGGGTAGCTTTCTTT. Its protein is CASSGQGQWVAFF.